This is a list of T cell receptor beta chains from one sample in a study of T cell changes during pregnancy in multiple sclerosis. Data came from immunoSEQ multiplex PCR; TCRdb stores just in-frame clones and leaves some out. The sample records over 45,000 clones, about 92% being singletons. This sample comprised CD4+ T cells from peripheral blood mononuclear cells, obtained in the second trimester of pregnancy. These TCRs come from a female donor with multiple sclerosis, enrolled in a pregnancy study. The CDR3 runs from the conserved cysteine through the conserved F or W. A D gene is named only where the DNA matches it firmly. Rows may omit the clone size; those that give it use once, few, many or a size class.

v_gene: TRBV18
abundance: .
j_gene: TRBJ1-2
d_gene: TRBD1
CDR3aa: CASSPQTGHGGGGYTF
CDR3nt: TGTGCCAGCTCACCACAGACAGGGCATGGAGGCGGTGGCTACACCTTC

v_gene: TRBV6-5
abundance: .
j_gene: TRBJ2-5
d_gene: .
CDR3aa: CASSAAGETQYF
CDR3nt: TGTGCCAGCAGCGCTGCGGGGGAGACCCAGTACTTC

v_gene: TRBV11-1
abundance: once
j_gene: TRBJ2-7
d_gene: TRBD2
CDR3aa: CASSDIHPGLAGGSYEQYF
CDR3nt: TGTGCCAGCAGCGACATCCACCCGGGACTAGCGGGGGGATCCTACGAGCAGTACTTC

v_gene: TRBV6-5
abundance: .
j_gene: TRBJ1-1
d_gene: TRBD1
CDR3aa: CASSYTGGRTEAFF
CDR3nt: TGTGCCAGCAGTTACACAGGGGGGAGAACTGAAGCTTTCTTT

v_gene: TRBV7-2
abundance: .
j_gene: TRBJ1-6
d_gene: TRBD1
CDR3aa: CASSLDRGLGSPLHF
CDR3nt: TGTGCCAGCAGCTTAGACAGGGGCTTAGGATCACCCCTCCACTTT

v_gene: TRBV9
abundance: .
j_gene: TRBJ1-1
d_gene: .
CDR3aa: CASSVTGMNTEAFF
CDR3nt: TGTGCCAGCAGCGTTACAGGGATGAACACTGAAGCTTTCTTT

v_gene: TRBV7-3
abundance: .
j_gene: TRBJ1-1
d_gene: .
CDR3aa: CASSLNRGDEAFF
CDR3nt: TGTGCCAGCAGCTTAAATCGGGGGGATGAAGCTTTCTTT

v_gene: TRBV21-1
abundance: .
j_gene: TRBJ2-7
d_gene: .
CDR3aa: CASSPRRIYEQYF
CDR3nt: TGTGCCAGCAGCCCGCGCCGTATCTACGAGCAGTACTTC

v_gene: TRBV11-2
abundance: .
j_gene: TRBJ2-5
d_gene: .
CDR3aa: CASSPGGRETGETQYF
CDR3nt: TGTGCCAGCAGCCCCGGTGGGCGGGAGACAGGAGAGACCCAGTACTTC

v_gene: TRBV7-3
abundance: .
j_gene: TRBJ1-2
d_gene: .
CDR3aa: CASSFDGTNYGYTF
CDR3nt: TGTGCCAGCAGCTTTGACGGGACTAACTATGGCTACACCTTC

v_gene: TRBV2
abundance: .
j_gene: TRBJ1-2
d_gene: .
CDR3aa: CASSETGGYTF
CDR3nt: TGTGCCAGCAGTGAAACGGGGGGCTACACCTTC

v_gene: TRBV7-9
abundance: .
j_gene: TRBJ1-2
d_gene: TRBD1
CDR3aa: CASSLGTVEYGYTF
CDR3nt: TGTGCCAGCAGCCTCGGGACAGTTGAATATGGCTACACCTTC

v_gene: TRBV6-6
abundance: .
j_gene: TRBJ1-1
d_gene: TRBD1
CDR3aa: CASSKTGLVEAFF
CDR3nt: TGTGCCAGCAGTAAGACAGGGTTAGTTGAAGCTTTCTTT

v_gene: TRBV6-1
abundance: once
j_gene: TRBJ2-7
d_gene: TRBD2
CDR3aa: CASRAGVISYEQYF
CDR3nt: TGTGCCAGCAGGGCGGGAGTCATCTCCTACGAGCAGTACTTC

v_gene: TRBV9
abundance: .
j_gene: TRBJ1-3
d_gene: .
CDR3aa: CASSVAEMAGNTIYF
CDR3nt: TGTGCCAGCAGCGTAGCTGAGATGGCTGGAAACACCATATATTTT

v_gene: TRBV2
abundance: once
j_gene: TRBJ2-7
d_gene: TRBD1
CDR3aa: CASRGTGGNEQYF
CDR3nt: TGTGCCAGCAGAGGGACAGGGGGCAACGAGCAGTACTTC